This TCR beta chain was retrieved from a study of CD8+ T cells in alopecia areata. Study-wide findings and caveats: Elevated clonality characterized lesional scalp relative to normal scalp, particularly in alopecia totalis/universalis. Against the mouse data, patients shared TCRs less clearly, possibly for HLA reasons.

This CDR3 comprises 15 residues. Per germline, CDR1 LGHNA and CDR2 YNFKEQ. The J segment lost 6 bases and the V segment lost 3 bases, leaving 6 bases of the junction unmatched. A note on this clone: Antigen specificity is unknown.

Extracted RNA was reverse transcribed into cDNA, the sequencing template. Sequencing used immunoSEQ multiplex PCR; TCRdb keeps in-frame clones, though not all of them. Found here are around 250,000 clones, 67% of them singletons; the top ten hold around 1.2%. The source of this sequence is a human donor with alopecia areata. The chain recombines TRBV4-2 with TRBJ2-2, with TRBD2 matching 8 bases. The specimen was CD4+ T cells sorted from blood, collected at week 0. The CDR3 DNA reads TGTGCCAGCAGCCAGGAATCGCGGGGGGCCGGGGAGCTGTTTTTT. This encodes CASSQESRGAGELFF.